The present T cell receptor beta chain was sequenced within a study of T cell responses to AZD1222 COVID-19 vaccine (dated by TCRdb to the early 2020s). The study in broad terms: TCR sequencing covered some 250 trial participants: around 210 given two doses of AZD1222 and around 26 given two doses of MenACWY control vaccine. Trial participants were enrolled by age into 18-55, 56-69 and 70-plus year subgroups, with roughly 160, 29 and 62 TCR-sequenced participants respectively.

On this clone itself: Its antigen remains undetermined. No quality values exist for individual bases; no much larger clone is one base distant.

Broader findings and caveats from the paper: The whole spike protein was spanned by vaccine-associated CD4 TCRs, and dominant responses were seen in regions 160-218 and 743-854. The 56-69-year group was small, and its depth increase did not reach significance, likely because of low power. Spike-specific TCR breadth and depth rose significantly after two AZD1222 doses compared with day 0 and with MenACWY recipients. No day 14 peak-response samples were available, so repertoires were characterized only after the peak T cell response. Only five or six AZD1222 recipients were SARS-CoV-2 seropositive at baseline, limiting conclusions about previously exposed vaccinees. Participants were mostly white British and included more females than males, and it was suggested by the authors that clonal diversity may have been underestimated. Epitopes outside the regions mutated in the B.1.351 and B.1.1.7 variants were reportedly recognized by nearly half of the unique spike-specific TCRs.

The CDR3 regions of human TCRbeta chains were subjected to immunosequencing. Turning to the authors' computational methods: TCRs in the repertoires were matched against a reference library of SARS-CoV-2-specific TCRs that had been generated with the MIRA antigen-specificity platform. Breadth meant the fraction of unique TCRs that were SARS-CoV-2-associated, whereas depth meant the fraction of total T cells that were SARS-CoV-2-associated. Using the MIRA data, every spike-specific TCR was mapped to the spike region that the TCR reacted to and assigned to either a CD4 or a CD8 class. Log10-transformed breadth and depth values were compared by one-way ANOVA with Sidak's multiple comparisons tests. In its TCRdb copy, this immuneACCESS table keeps in-frame sequences only and misses some clones. Where compared with another copy, unresolved V genes explain less than half of these, and the others have no known cause. V, J and clone size are taken as reported in that table, and D and trimming were inferred from the DNA itself. The sample table shows approximately 190,000 clones, and roughly 92% are seen once. The top ten clonotypes cover 1% of the sample.

Deletion took 2 bases off V and 4 bases off J, with a span of 5 bases between the germline ends. Taken from cysteine to phenylalanine, the CDR3 has 12 residues. The read is trimmed to its CDR3 DNA, 36 bases read in frame from base 1. CDR1 and CDR2 are drawn from the germline V gene: MDHEN, SYDVKM. The time point label of this sample denotes: about 28 days (+/-7) after the second vaccine dose. Because spike-specific TCR depth and breadth did not differ between the two schedules, AZD1222 recipients who got a second dose at roughly 4 weeks were pooled with those who got a second dose at roughly 12 weeks. Vaccinee samples were obtained from the UK trials COV001 and COV002, which included a single-blind randomized controlled phase 2/3 trial of AZD1222 (ChAdOx1 nCoV-19) in healthy adults. For TCRbeta chain sequencing, PBMC samples were collected from trial participants at day 0 and at day 28 after the second dose.

The sequence was obtained from an adult who received the AZD1222 COVID-19 vaccine. The specimen comprised peripheral blood, sampled 28 days after the second AZD1222 dose. Recombination connected TRBV28 to TRBJ1-1; no D gene can be assigned with confidence. The nucleotide sequence reads as follows: TGTGCCAGCAGTTTACAGGCCACTGAAGCTTTCTTT. Translated, it reads CASSLQATEAFF.